The 5 T cell receptor beta chains below come from one sample, sequenced in a study of shared clonotypes between healthy human individuals. Assay: immunoSEQ multiplex PCR; the TCRdb copy retains only in-frame clones and omits some. The sample records fewer than 600,000 clones, around three quarters being singletons. What was sequenced was PBMCs. Every receptor here comes from a woman aged 40-49 years in good health. Some clones in this sample may be carry-over from other donors' samples.

The V call is TRBV2, the J call TRBJ1-1; perhaps TRBD1 as D (5 bases). Trimming took off 6 bases at V and 8 bases at J, with 13 bases between the two ends. Germline CDR1 reads SNHLY; CDR2 reads FYNNEI. The CDR3 covers 12 residues. CDR3 region: CASSPWGTEAFF. In nucleotides, the CDR3 is TGTGCCAGCAGCCCCTGGGGCACGGAAGCTTTCTTT. Complete variable domain (other parts from reference TRBV2 and TRBJ1-1): EPEVTQTPSHQVTQMGQEVILRCVPISNHLYFYWYRQILGQKVEFLVSFYNNEISEKSEIFDDQFSVERPDGSNFTLKIRSTKLEDSAMYFCASSPWGTEAFFGQGTRLTVV.

This rearrangement joins TRBV6-6 to TRBJ2-2; the D gene is possibly TRBD2 (6 bases). CDR1 and CDR2 (germline): MNHNY, SVGAGI (reference sequence). The CDR3 length is 15 residues. Trimming shortened V by 4 bases and J by 4 bases, and 13 bases separated the two germline ends. In nucleotides, the CDR3 is TGTGCCAGCAGTTGGGGGGAGTCGAGCACCGGGGAGCTGTTTTTT. This codes for CASSWGESSTGELFF.

Points on this clone: A far larger clone is only one base removed, so a read error is likely. The chain links TRBV5-6 to TRBJ1-5, with D uncertain. The CDR3 runs 14 residues. Trimming stripped 2 bases from V and 7 bases from J, with 13 bases between. Per the germline V gene, CDR1 is SGHDT and CDR2 is YYEEEE. The CDR3 reads CASSFGPGEQPQHF. Here the CDR3 DNA reads TGTGCCAGCAGCTTTGGGCCGGGAGAACAGCCCCAGCATTTT.

This rearrangement joins TRBV28 to TRBJ2-5; 10 nucleotides line up with TRBD2. The DNA end is more similar to TRBJ2-7, so the J call may be wrong. CDR3 length equals 15 residues. Germline loops: CDR1 MDHEN, CDR2 SYDVKM. CDR3 region: CASSPRLAGAYEQYF. The DNA for the CDR3 is TGTGCCAGCAGTCCCCGCCTAGCGGGAGCCTACGAGCAGTACTTC.

V is TRBV5-6 and J is TRBJ2-1; 8 bases agree with TRBD2. The germline V gene has CDR1 SGHDT and CDR2 YYEEEE. CDR3 length: 17 residues. After removal of 0 bases from V and 1 base from J, the junction contained 6 bases not matched to a gene. The DNA for the CDR3 is TGTGCCAGCAGCTTGGGCCGACTAGCGTGGTCCTACAATGAGCAGTTCTTC. As protein: CASSLGRLAWSYNEQFF.